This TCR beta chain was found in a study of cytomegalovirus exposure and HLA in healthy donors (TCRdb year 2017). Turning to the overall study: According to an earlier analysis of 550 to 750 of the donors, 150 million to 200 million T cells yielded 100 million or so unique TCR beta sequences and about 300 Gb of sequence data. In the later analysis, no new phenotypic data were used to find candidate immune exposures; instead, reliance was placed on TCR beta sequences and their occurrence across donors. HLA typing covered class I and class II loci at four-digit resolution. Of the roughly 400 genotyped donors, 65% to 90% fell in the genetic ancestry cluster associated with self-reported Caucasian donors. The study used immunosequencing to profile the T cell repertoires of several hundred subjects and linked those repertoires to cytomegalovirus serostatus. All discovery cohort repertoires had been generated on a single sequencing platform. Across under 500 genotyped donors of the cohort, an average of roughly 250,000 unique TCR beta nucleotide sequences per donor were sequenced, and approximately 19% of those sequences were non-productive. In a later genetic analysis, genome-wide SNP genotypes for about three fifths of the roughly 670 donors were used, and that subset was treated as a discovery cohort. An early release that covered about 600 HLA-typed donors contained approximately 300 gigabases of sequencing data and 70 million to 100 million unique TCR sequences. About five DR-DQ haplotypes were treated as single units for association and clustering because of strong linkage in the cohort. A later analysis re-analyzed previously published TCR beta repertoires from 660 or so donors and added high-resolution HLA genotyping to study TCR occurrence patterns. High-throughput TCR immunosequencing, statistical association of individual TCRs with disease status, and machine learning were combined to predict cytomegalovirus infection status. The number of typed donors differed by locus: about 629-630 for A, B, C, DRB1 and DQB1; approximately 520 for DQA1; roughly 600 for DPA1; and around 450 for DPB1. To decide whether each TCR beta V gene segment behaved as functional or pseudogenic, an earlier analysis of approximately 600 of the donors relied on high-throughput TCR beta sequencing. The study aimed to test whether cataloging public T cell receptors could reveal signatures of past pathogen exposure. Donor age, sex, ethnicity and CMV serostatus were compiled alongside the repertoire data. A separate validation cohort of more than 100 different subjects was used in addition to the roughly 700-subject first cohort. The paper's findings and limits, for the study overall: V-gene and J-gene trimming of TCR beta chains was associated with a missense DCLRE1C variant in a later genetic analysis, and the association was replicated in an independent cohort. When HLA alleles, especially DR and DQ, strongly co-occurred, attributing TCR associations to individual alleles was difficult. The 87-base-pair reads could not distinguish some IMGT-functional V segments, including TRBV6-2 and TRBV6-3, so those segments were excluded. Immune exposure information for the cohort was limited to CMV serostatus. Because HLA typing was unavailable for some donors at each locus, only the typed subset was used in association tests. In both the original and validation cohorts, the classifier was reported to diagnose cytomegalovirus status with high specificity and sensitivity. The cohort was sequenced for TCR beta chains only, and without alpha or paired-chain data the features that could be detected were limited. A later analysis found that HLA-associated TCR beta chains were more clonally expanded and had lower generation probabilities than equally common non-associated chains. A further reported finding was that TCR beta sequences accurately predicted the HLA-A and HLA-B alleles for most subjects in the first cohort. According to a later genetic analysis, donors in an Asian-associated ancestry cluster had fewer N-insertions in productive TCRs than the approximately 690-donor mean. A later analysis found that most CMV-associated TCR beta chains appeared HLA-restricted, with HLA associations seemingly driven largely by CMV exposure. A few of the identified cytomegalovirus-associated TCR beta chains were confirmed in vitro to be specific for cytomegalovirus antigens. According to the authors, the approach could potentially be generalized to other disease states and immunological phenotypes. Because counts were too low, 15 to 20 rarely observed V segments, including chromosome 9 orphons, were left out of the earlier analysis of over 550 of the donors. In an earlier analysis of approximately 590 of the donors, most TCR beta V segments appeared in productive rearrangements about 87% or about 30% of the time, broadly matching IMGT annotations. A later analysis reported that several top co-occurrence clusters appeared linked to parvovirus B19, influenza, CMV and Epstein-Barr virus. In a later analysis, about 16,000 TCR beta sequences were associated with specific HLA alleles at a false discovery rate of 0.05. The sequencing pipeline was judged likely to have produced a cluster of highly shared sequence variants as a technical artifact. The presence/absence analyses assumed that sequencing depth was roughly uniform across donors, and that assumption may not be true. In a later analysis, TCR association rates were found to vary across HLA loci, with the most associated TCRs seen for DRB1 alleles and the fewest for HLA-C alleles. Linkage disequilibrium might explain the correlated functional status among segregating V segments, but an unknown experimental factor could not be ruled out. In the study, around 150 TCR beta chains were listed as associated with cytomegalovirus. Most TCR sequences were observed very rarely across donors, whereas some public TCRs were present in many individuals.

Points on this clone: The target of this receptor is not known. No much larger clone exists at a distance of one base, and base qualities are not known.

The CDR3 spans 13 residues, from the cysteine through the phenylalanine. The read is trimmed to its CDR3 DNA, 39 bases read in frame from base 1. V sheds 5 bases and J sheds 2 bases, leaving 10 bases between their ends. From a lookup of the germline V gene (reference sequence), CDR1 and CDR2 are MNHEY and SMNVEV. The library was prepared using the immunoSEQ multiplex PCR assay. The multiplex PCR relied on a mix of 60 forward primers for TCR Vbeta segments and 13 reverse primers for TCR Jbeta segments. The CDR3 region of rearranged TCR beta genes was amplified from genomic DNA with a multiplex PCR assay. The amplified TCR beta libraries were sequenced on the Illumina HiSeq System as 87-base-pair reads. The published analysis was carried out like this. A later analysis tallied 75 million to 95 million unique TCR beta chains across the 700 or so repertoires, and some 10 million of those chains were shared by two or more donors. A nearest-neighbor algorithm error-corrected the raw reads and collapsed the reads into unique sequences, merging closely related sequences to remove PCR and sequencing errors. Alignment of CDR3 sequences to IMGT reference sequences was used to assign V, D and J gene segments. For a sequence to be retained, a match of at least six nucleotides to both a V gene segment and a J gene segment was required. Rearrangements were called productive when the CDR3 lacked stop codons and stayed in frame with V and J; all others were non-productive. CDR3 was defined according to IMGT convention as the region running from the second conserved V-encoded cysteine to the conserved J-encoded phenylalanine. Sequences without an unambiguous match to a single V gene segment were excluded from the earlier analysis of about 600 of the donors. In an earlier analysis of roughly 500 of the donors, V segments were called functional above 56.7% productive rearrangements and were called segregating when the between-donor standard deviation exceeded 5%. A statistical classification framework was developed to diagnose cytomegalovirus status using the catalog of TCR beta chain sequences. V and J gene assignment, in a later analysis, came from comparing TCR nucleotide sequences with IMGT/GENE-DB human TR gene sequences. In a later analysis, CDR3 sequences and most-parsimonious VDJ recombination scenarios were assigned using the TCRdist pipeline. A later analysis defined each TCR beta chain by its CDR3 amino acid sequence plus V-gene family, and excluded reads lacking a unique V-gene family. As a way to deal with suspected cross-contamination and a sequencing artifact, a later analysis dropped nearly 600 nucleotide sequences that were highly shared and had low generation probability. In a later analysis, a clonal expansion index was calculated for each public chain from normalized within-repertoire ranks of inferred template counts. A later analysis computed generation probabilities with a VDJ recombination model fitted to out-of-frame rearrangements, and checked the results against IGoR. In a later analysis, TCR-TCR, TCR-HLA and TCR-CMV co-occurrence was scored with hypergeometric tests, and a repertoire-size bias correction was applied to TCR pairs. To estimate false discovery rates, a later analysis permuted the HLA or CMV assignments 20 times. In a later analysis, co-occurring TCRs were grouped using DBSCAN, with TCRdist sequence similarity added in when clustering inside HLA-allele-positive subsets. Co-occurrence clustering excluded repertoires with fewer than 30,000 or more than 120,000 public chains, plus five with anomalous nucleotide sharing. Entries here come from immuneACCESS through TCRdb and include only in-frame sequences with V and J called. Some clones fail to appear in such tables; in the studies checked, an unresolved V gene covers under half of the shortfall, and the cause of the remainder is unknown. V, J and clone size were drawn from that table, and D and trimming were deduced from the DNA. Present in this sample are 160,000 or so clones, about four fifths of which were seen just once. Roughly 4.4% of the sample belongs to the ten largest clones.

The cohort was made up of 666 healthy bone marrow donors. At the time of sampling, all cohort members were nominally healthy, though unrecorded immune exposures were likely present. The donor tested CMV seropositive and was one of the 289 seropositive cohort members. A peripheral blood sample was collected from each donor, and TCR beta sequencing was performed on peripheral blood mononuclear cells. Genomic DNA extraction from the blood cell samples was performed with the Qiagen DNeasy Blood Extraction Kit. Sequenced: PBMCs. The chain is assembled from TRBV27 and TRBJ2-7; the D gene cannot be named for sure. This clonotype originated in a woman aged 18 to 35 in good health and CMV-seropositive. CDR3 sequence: CASSPTSAYEQYF. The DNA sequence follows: TGTGCCAGCAGTCCCACTTCTGCCTACGAGCAGTACTTC.